The 14 T cell receptor beta chains below were found in one sample sequenced in a study of spatial heterogeneity in lung cancer. MiXCR was run by TCRdb on the 5' RACE reads, yielding one entry per CDR3 protein. Altogether about 100,000 distinct CDR3 sequences are present, less than 20% being singletons, with the ten largest covering 20% to 25%. Time point specified: blood at routine non-recurrence follow-up after resection. This sample comprised PBMCs, obtained at follow-up. These receptors originate from a male donor with early-stage non-small cell lung cancer.

This chain links TRBV7-6 with TRBJ2-5, with D perhaps TRBD2 (6 bases). V lost 0 bases and J lost 2, with 7 bases in between. The CDR3 has 14 amino acids. CDR1 SGHVS and CDR2 FNYEAQ come from the germline V gene. In nucleotides, the CDR3 is TGTGCCAGCAGCTTAGCTAGCGGTCAAGAGACCCAGTACTTC. Translation: CASSLASGQETQYF.

Ten or more counts support this clonotype. The rearrangement links TRBV7-9 to TRBJ1-3; D ambiguous. CDR1 is SEHNR and CDR2 is FQNEAQ in the germline V gene (reference sequence). This CDR3 contains 13 residues. V was cut by 3 bases and J by 3 bases, with 6 bases left in between. CDR3 residues: CASSFIGGNTIYF. For the CDR3, the DNA is TGTGCCAGCAGCTTTATAGGTGGAAACACCATATATTTT.

This chain links TRBV20-1 with TRBJ2-2; TRBD1 matches at 7 bases. V shed 6 bases and J 0 bases; nucleotides not matched to a gene: 13. Germline loops: CDR1 DFQATT, CDR2 SNEGSKA (reference sequence). The CDR3 extends over 17 amino acids. CDR3 nucleotides: TGCAGTGCAACCCCGGGACAGAGATTCACGAACACCGGGGAGCTGTTTTTT. Amino acids: CSATPGQRFTNTGELFF.

This clonotype showed up just a few times. J is TRBJ1-6 and V is TRBV12-3 or TRBV12-4, with D tentatively TRBD1 (5 bases). V lost 7 bases and J lost 7, with 8 bases in between. The CDR3 runs to 12 residues. CDR3 protein: CASKQGNSPLHF. The CDR3 DNA is TGTGCCAGCAAGCAGGGAAATTCACCCCTCCACTTT.

This clonotype was detected only a few times. The rearrangement uses TRBV20-1 and TRBJ2-1, with TRBD2 matching 15 bases. Germline CDR1 DFQATT, CDR2 SNEGSKA (reference sequence). V shed 4 bases and J 7 bases; nucleotides not matched to a gene: 11. CDR3 length: 17 amino acids. The CDR3 spells CSATGTSGRPVENEQFF. CDR3 in DNA: TGCAGTGCTACCGGGACTAGCGGGAGGCCCGTTGAAAATGAGCAGTTCTTC.

The J gene is TRBJ2-7, the V gene TRBV11-2, with D possibly matching TRBD1 (6 bases). Germline-derived CDR1 and CDR2 are SGHAT and FQNNGV. The V gene lost 0 bases and the J gene lost 13 bases, with 13 bases spanning the gap. The CDR3 consists of 12 residues. The CDR3 here is CASSLETGPKYV. The CDR3, as DNA: TGTGCCAGCAGCTTAGAGACAGGTCCCAAATACGTC.

The V call is TRBV7-2, the J call TRBJ1-1; D gene ambiguous. CDR3 length: 14 residues. The V gene lost 2 bases and the J gene lost 8 bases, with 15 bases spanning the gap. From germline, CDR1 is SGHTA and CDR2 FQGNSA. The CDR3 coding sequence is TGTGCCAGCAGCTTAAGGGATTCGGCTCTGGAAGCTTTCTTT. Its protein is CASSLRDSALEAFF.

The chain is built from TRBV12-3 or TRBV12-4 and TRBJ2-7; 8 nucleotides line up with TRBD2. This CDR3 is 14 amino acids long. V was clipped by 3 bases and J by 7 bases; unmatched bases: 8. The CDR3 nucleotides are TGTGCCAGCAGTTTTATGCGGGGGGCTGGGGAGCAGTACTTC. Protein sequence: CASSFMRGAGEQYF.

This clonotype counts as medium-sized. The chain has TRBV6-5 and TRBJ2-3, with a possible D match to TRBD1 (5 bases). Per germline, CDR1 MNHEY and CDR2 SVGAGI. The CDR3 covers 16 residues. Trimming left V 0 bases short and J 1 base short, with 11 bases between. CDR3 nucleotide sequence: TGTGCCAGCAGTTACTCGGCAGGGTTGGGCACAGATACGCAGTATTTT. Encoded protein: CASSYSAGLGTDTQYF.

This clonotype came up many times. The chain recombines TRBV30 with TRBJ2-1; 9 bases map to TRBD2. The CDR3 has 13 residues. Unmatched junction bases numbered 6, after V lost 5 bases and J lost 7 bases. CDR1 and CDR2 (germline): GTSNPN, SVGIG (reference sequence). The CDR3 coding sequence is TGTGCCTGGGGTAGCGGGAGACGGAATGAGCAGTTCTTC. Its protein is CAWGSGRRNEQFF.

This chain uses TRBV2 with TRBJ2-2; D assignment may be TRBD1 or TRBD2 (6 bases each). This CDR3 contains 15 residues. Germline values: CDR1 SNHLY, CDR2 FYNNEI. The V and J ends lost 8 bases and 6 bases respectively, with 19 bases between them. DNA for the CDR3: TGTGCCAGCTCCTCCAGAACCGGGGGCCCCGGGGAGCTGTTTTTT. It translates to CASSSRTGGPGELFF. Together with reference TRBV2 and TRBJ2-2, the CDR3 gives the full variable domain: EPEVTQTPSHQVTQMGQEVILRCVPISNHLYFYWYRQILGQKVEFLVSFYNNEISEKSEIFDDQFSVERPDGSNFTLKIRSTKLEDSAMYFCASSSRTGGPGELFFGEGSRLTVL.

With respect to this clonotype: Sequence at one end of the junction differs from germline and may be a read error. V gene TRBV4-2 combines with J gene TRBJ2-2; 7 nucleotides match TRBD1. The CDR3 contains 16 residues. In germline, CDR1 is LGHNA, CDR2 YNFKEQ. This CDR3 reads CVSSPIRGPDTGELFF. CDR3 bases: TGTGTCAGCAGCCCTATTAGGGGGCCTGACACCGGGGAGCTGTTTTTT.

This sequence joins TRBV6-5 and TRBJ2-7; no definite D call. V was cut by 5 bases and J by 6 bases, with 8 bases left in between. The CDR3 has 11 amino acids. CDR1 is MNHEY, CDR2 SVGAGI, per germline. In nucleotides, the CDR3 is TGTGCCAGCAGTCGGGTTGGCGAGCAGTACTTC. Translated: CASSRVGEQYF.

This clonotype was picked up many times. V gene TRBV6-1 combines with J gene TRBJ2-7; 8 nucleotides line up with TRBD1. Trimming removed 7 bases from V and 7 bases from J; junction bases left unmatched: 15. The CDR3 runs to 15 residues. Germline V gene sequence: CDR1 MNHNS, CDR2 SASEGT. For the CDR3, the DNA is TGTGCCAGCACCCACGAGGGGACAGGTCCCAGGGAGCAGTACTTC. It specifies CASTHEGTGPREQYF.